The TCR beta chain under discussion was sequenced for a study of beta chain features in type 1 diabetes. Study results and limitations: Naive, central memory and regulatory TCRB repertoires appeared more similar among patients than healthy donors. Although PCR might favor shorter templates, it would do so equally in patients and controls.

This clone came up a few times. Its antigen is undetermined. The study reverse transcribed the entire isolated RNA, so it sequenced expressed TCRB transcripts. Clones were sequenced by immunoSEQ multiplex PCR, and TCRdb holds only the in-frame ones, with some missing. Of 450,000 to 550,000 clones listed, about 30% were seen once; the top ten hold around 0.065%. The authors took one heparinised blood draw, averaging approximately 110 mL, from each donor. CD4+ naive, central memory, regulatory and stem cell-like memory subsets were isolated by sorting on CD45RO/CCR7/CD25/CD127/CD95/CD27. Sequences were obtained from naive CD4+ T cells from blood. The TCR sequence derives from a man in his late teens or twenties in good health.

CDR3 bases: TGTGCCAGCAGTTACCCCTTGATCGAGCAGTTCTTC. As protein: CASSYPLIEQFF. The rearrangement uses TRBV6-5 and TRBJ2-1, with D hard to call. CDR3 length: 12 amino acids. Between the trimmed V and J ends, which lost 2 bases and 10 bases, there was a span of 9 bases. The germline gives CDR1 MNHEY, CDR2 SVGAGI.